This entry lists 5 T cell receptor beta chains sequenced from one sample in a study of blood T cell repertoires in COVID-19. The assay was immunoSEQ multiplex PCR, and TCRdb's table has in-frame clones only and misses some. The table shows around 39,000 clones, with approximately 90% occurring only once. Sequenced: peripheral blood. The receptors derive from a man in his sixties with active COVID-19.

This chain links TRBV6-6 with TRBJ1-6, with D possibly TRBD1 on 6 matching bases. The CDR3 spans 15 residues. V was clipped by 2 bases and J by 9 bases, with 14 bases between them. Germline CDR1 is MNHNY and CDR2 is SVGAGI (reference sequence). Here the CDR3 DNA reads TGTGCCAGCAGTTACAGTGGGGGCAGGGGTTCACCCCTCCACTTT. Its translation: CASSYSGGRGSPLHF.

The CDR3 protein is CATSDQGVLSGNTIYF. CDR3 in DNA: TGTGCCACCAGCGATCAGGGGGTCCTCTCTGGAAACACCATATATTTT. The chain recombines TRBV15 with TRBJ1-3; 7 bases fit TRBD1. There are 16 residues in the CDR3. V trimming: 5 bases; J trimming: 0 bases; junction bases outside the gene matches: 7. In germline, CDR1 is LNHNV, CDR2 YYDKDF (reference sequence).

The V call is TRBV2, the J call TRBJ2-5; 10 bases match TRBD1. The germline V gene has CDR1 SNHLY and CDR2 FYNNEI. This CDR3 comprises 15 residues. The trim removed 6 bases at V and 0 bases at J, leaving 4 bases unmatched. CDR3 loop: CASSRDRGDQETQYF. CDR3 nucleotides: TGTGCCAGCAGCCGGGACAGGGGCGACCAAGAGACCCAGTACTTC.

A note on this clone: This sample also contains other DNA sequences that code for the same CDR3. The J gene is TRBJ2-3, the V gene TRBV7-3, with TRBD1 matching 8 bases. Germline V gene lookup returns CDR1 SGHTA and CDR2 FQGTGA. The CDR3 length is 15 residues. Germline trimming cut 2 bases from V and 2 bases from J; bases unmatched to any gene: 3. The chain's CDR3 is CASSLSGQDTDTQYF. In nucleotides, the CDR3 is TGTGCCAGCAGCTTATCGGGACAGGACACAGATACGCAGTATTTT.

This clone appeared a single time. The rearrangement links TRBV12-3 or TRBV12-4 to TRBJ1-5; D gene ambiguous. V was cut by 3 bases and J by 5 bases, with 5 bases left in between. The CDR3 covers 12 residues. The CDR3 spells CASSFGDQPQHF. The CDR3 DNA reads TGTGCCAGCAGTTTCGGAGATCAGCCCCAGCATTTT.